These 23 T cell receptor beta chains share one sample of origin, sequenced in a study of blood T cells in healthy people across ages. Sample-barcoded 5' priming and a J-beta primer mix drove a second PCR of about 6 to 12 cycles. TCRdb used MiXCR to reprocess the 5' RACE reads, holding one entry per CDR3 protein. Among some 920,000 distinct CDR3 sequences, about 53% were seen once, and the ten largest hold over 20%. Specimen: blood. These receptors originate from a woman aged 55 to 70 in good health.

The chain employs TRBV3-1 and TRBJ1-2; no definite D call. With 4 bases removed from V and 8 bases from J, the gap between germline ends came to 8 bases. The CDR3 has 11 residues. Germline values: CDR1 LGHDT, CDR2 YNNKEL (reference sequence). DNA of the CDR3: TGTGCCAGCAGCCGATTTTCCGGCTACACCTTC. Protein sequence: CASSRFSGYTF.

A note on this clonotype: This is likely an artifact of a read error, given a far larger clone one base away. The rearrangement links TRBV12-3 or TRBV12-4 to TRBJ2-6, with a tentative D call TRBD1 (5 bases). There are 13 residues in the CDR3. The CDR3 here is CASRGSGATVLTF. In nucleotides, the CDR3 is TGTGCCAGCAGGGGCTCTGGGGCCACCGTCCTGACTTTC.

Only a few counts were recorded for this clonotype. The CDR3 DNA follows: TGTGCCAGCAGCAGCCCCGTAAGCTCCTATAATTCACCCCTCCACTTT. This translates into CASSSPVSSYNSPLHF. The chain couples TRBV4-2 to TRBJ1-6; D unresolved. The V end lost 5 bases, the J end lost 0 bases, and 11 bases lay between the germline ends. Germline lookup yields CDR1 LGHNA and CDR2 YNFKEQ. This CDR3 has 16 amino acids.

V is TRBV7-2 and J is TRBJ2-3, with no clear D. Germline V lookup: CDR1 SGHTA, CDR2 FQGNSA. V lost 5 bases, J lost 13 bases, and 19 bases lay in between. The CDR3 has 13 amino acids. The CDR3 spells CASSLGFDQWEYF. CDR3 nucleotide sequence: TGTGCCAGCAGCCTAGGTTTTGACCAGTGGGAGTATTTT.

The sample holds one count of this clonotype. The CDR3 nucleotides read TGTGCCAGCAGTTCATTCCCTCGACTAGCGGGAGCCAATGAGCAGTACTTC. It codes for CASSSFPRLAGANEQYF. The chain is built from TRBV12-3 or TRBV12-4 and TRBJ2-5; 12 bases fit TRBD2. This CDR3 has 17 residues. V shed 4 bases, J shed 11 bases, and the junction held 17 bases outside the gene matches.

The CDR3 here is CASSLLPGLGRDIQYF. In nucleotides, the CDR3 is TGTGCCAGCAGCTTATTACCGGGACTAGGGAGGGACATTCAGTACTTC. The chain links TRBV11-2 to TRBJ2-4, with 8 bases matching TRBD2. The CDR3 has 16 residues. In germline, CDR1 is SGHAT, CDR2 FQNNGV. Germline trimming cut 2 bases from V and 8 bases from J; bases unmatched to any gene: 11.

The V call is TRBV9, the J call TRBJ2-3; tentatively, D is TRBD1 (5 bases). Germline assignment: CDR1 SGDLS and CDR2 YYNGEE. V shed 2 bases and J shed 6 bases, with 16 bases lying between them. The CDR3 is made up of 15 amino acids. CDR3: CASSVSQQAVDTQYF. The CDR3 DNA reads TGTGCCAGCAGCGTCTCCCAACAGGCTGTCGATACGCAGTATTTT.

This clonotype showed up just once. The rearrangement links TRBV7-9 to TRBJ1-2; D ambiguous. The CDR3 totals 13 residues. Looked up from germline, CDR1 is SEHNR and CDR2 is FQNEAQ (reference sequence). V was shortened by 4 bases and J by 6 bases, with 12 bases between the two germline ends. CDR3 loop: CASSSIVWDGYTF. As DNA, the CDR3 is TGTGCCAGCAGCTCTATAGTCTGGGATGGCTACACCTTC.

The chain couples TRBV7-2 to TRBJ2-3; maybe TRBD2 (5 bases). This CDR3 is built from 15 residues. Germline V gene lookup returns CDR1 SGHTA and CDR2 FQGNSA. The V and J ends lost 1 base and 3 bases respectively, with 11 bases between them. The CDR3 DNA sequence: TGTGCCAGCAGCTTAGGCCCCGGGGAGACAGATACGCAGTATTTT. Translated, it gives CASSLGPGETDTQYF.

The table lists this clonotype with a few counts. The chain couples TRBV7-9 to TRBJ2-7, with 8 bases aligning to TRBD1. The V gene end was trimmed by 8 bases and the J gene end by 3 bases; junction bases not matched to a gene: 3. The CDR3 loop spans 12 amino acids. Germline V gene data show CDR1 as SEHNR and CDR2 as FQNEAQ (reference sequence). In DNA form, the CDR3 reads TGTGCCAGCGCGGACAGGGACTACGAGCAGTACTTC. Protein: CASADRDYEQYF.

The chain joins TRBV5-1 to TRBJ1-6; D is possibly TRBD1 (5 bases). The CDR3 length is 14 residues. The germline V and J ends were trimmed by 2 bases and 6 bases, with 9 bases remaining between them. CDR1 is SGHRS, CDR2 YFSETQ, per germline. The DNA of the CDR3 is TGCGCCAGCAGCTTCGCCGGGGGTAATTCACCCCTCCACTTT. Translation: CASSFAGGNSPLHF.

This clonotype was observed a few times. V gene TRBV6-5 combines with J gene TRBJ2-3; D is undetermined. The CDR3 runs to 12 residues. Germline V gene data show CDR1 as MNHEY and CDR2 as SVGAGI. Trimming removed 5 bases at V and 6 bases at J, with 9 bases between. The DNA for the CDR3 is TGTGCCAGCAGTCACGGCCCCGATACGCAGTATTTT. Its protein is CASSHGPDTQYF.

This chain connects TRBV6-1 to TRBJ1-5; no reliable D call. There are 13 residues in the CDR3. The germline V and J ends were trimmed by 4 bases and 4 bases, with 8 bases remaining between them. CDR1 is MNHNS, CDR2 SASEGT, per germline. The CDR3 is CASSVERNQPQHF. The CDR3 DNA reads TGTGCCAGCAGTGTAGAACGAAATCAGCCCCAGCATTTT.

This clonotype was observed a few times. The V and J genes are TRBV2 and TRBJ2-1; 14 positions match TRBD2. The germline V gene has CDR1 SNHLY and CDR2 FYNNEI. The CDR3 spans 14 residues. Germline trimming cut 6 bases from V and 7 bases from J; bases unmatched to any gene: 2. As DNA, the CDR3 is TGTGCCAGCAGAAGACTAGCGGGAGGGAATGAGCAGTTCTTC. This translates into CASRRLAGGNEQFF.

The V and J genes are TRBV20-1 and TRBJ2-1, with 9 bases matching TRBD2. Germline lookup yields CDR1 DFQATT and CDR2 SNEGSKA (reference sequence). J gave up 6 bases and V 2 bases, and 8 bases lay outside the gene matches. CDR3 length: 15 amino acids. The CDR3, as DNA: TGCAGTGCTAGATCCCGCCTAGCGGGACGCAATGAGCAGTTCTTC. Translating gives CSARSRLAGRNEQFF.

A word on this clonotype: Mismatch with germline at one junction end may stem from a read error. The chain's CDR3 is CASSDPLSGTGANVLNF. The CDR3 bases are TGCGCCAGCAGTGACCCCCTTTCTGGGACTGGGGCCAACGTCCTGAATTTC. This chain joins TRBV10-1 and TRBJ2-6, with D possibly TRBD2 on 6 matching bases. This CDR3 has 17 amino acids. The germline V gene encodes CDR1 WNHNN and CDR2 SYGVQD (reference sequence).

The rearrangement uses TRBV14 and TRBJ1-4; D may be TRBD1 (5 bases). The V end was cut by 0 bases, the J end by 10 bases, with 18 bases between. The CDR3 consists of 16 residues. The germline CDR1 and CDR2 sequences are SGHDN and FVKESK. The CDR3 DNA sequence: TGTGCCAGCAGCCAAGAGGGAGGGACTGCTCGGCGAAAACTGTTTTTT. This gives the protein CASSQEGGTARRKLFF.

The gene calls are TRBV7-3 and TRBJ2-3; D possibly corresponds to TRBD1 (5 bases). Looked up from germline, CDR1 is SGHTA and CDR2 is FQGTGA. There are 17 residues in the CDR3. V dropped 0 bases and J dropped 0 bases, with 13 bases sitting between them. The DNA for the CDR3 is TGTGCCAGCAGCTTAACTCCGCAGGGAATCAGCACAGATACGCAGTATTTT. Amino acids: CASSLTPQGISTDTQYF.

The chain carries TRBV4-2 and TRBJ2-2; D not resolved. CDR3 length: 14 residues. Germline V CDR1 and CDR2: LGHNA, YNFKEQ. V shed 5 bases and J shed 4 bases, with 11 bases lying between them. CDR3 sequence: CASSYGWGTGELFF. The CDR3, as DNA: TGTGCCAGCAGCTACGGGTGGGGCACCGGGGAGCTGTTTTTT.

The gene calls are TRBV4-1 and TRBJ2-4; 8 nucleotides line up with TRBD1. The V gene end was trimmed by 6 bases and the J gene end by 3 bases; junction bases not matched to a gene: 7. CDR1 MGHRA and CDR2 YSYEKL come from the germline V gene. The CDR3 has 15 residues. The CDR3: CASRSGGRGKNIQYF. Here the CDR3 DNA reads TGCGCCAGCAGATCAGGGGGCCGGGGCAAAAACATTCAGTACTTC.

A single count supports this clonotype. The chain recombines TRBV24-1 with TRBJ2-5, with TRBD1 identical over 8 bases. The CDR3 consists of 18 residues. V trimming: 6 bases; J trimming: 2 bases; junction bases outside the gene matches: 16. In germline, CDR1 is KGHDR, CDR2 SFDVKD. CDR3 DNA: TGTGCCACCAGTAAGACAGGGGACCATGTAGTAGGGCAAGAGACCCAGTACTTC. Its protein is CATSKTGDHVVGQETQYF.

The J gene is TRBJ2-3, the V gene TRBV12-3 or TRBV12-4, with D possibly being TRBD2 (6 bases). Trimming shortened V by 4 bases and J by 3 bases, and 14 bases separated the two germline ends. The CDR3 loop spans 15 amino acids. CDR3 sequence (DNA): TGTGCCAGCAGTTCCCATCCGGCGGGGACAGATACGCAGTATTTT. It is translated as CASSSHPAGTDTQYF.

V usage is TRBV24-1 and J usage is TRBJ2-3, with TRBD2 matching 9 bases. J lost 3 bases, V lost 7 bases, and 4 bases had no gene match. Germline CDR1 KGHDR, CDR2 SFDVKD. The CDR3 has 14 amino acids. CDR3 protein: CATRGGLATDTQYF. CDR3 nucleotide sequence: TGTGCCACCAGGGGGGGACTAGCTACAGATACGCAGTATTTT.